This is a list of T cell receptor beta chains from one sample in a study of CD8+ T cells in alopecia areata. TCRdb's copy holds only in-frame clones and misses some; the assay was immunoSEQ multiplex PCR. The sample lists some 180,000 clones, roughly 50% seen once, with 11% in the top ten. Sequencing was performed on CD8+ T cells sorted from blood, taken at week 24, from a patient treated with tofacitinib. These receptor sequences come from a human donor with alopecia areata. The CDR3 runs from the conserved cysteine through the conserved F or W. Each record gives: V gene, D gene, clone size, J gene, CDR3 protein, CDR3 DNA. A D gene is named only where the DNA matches it firmly. Not every row has a clone size; where given, it reads once, few, many or a size class.

TRBV9	.	.	TRBJ2-2	CASSRNTGELFF	TGTGCCTCCTCCCGAAACACCGGGGAGCTGTTTTTT
TRBV4-3	.	.	TRBJ2-7	CASSQKTGAYEQYF	TGCGCCAGCAGCCAGAAGACCGGGGCCTACGAGCAGTACTTC
TRBV4-1	.	.	TRBJ2-7	CASSPQHGGPYEQYF	TGCGCCAGCAGCCCGCAGCATGGAGGGCCCTACGAGCAGTACTTC
TRBV29-1	TRBD1	.	TRBJ1-1	CSVEETGTGYTEAFF	TGCAGCGTTGAAGAAACCGGGACAGGGTACACTGAAGCTTTCTTT
TRBV29-1	TRBD2	.	TRBJ2-3	CSVVLAGGPGSTDTQYF	TGCAGCGTTGTACTAGCGGGGGGGCCAGGTAGCACAGATACGCAGTATTTT
TRBV5-6	.	few	TRBJ2-7	CASSLAGRSYEQYF	TGTGCCAGCAGCTTGGCGGGGCGCTCCTACGAGCAGTACTTC
TRBV28	.	.	TRBJ2-3	CASSSRVRGTDTQYF	TGTGCCAGCAGTTCCAGAGTCAGGGGCACAGATACGCAGTATTTT
TRBV30	.	.	TRBJ2-1	CAWSTDASSYNEQFF	TGTGCCTGGAGTACGGACGCAAGCTCCTACAATGAGCAGTTCTTC
TRBV4-1	TRBD1	.	TRBJ1-1	CASSRGQESNTEAFF	TGCGCCAGCAGCCGGGGACAGGAATCGAACACTGAAGCTTTCTTT
TRBV15	.	.	TRBJ2-1	CATSRVYEGGNEQFF	TGTGCCACCAGCAGAGTCTATGAAGGGGGCAATGAGCAGTTCTTC
TRBV4-2	.	.	TRBJ2-7	CASSQQPGTDGYEQYF	TGTGCCAGCAGCCAGCAACCCGGGACGGACGGATACGAGCAGTACTTC
TRBV29-1	TRBD1	.	TRBJ1-2	CSAWTGGDGYTF	TGCAGCGCATGGACAGGGGGAGATGGCTACACCTTC
TRBV25-1	TRBD1	.	TRBJ1-5	CASTGTGSNQPQHF	TGTGCCAGCACGGGGACAGGGAGCAATCAGCCCCAGCATTTT
TRBV7-6	TRBD1	.	TRBJ1-1	CASSLGSTGGTEAFF	TGTGCCAGCAGCTTAGGTTCGACAGGGGGGACTGAAGCTTTCTTT
TRBV2	TRBD2	.	TRBJ2-1	CASAGGDNEQFF	TGTGCCAGCGCGGGAGGGGACAATGAGCAGTTCTTC
TRBV12-5	TRBD1	few	TRBJ1-1	CASGLVLTGQGHLNTEAFF	TGTGCTAGTGGTTTGGTACTAACGGGACAGGGGCACTTGAACACTGAAGCTTTCTTT
TRBV11-2	.	few	TRBJ2-1	CASSLGYNEQFF	TGTGCCAGCAGCTTAGGGTACAATGAGCAGTTCTTC
TRBV10-2	.	.	TRBJ2-3	CASRESNWSPQYF	TGCGCCAGCAGGGAGTCTAACTGGAGCCCGCAGTATTTT
TRBV13	TRBD1	.	TRBJ2-1	CASSLGQGANEQFF	TGTGCCAGCAGCTTGGGCCAGGGGGCAAATGAGCAGTTCTTC
TRBV30	TRBD2	.	TRBJ2-7	CAWSLSGGAYEQYF	TGTGCCTGGAGCCTTAGCGGGGGGGCGTACGAGCAGTACTTC
TRBV7-9	.	.	TRBJ1-2	CASSLGVGSFLGYTF	TGTGCCAGCAGCTTAGGGGTCGGATCCTTTCTCGGCTACACCTTC
TRBV7-8	.	.	TRBJ2-1	CASSLVPEGWNEQFF	TGTGCCAGCAGCTTGGTACCAGAGGGGTGGAATGAGCAGTTCTTC
TRBV4-3	.	.	TRBJ2-3	CASSQLRDTDTQYF	TGCGCCAGCAGCCAACTCCGGGACACAGATACGCAGTATTTT
TRBV7-9	.	.	TRBJ1-2	CASSLDGGYTF	TGTGCCAGCAGCCTCGACGGTGGCTACACCTTC
TRBV5-1	.	.	TRBJ1-1	CASRVNTEAFF	TGCGCCAGCAGGGTGAACACTGAAGCTTTCTTT
TRBV2	.	.	TRBJ2-1	CASRTAPGTINEQFF	TGTGCCAGCAGAACCGCTCCCGGGACCATCAATGAGCAGTTCTTC
TRBV30	TRBD1	.	TRBJ2-7	CAWAGTDLTQYF	TGTGCCTGGGCTGGGACAGATTTAACCCAGTACTTC
TRBV6-5	.	.	TRBJ2-7	CASSLGDPYEQYF	TGTGCCAGCAGTTTAGGGGACCCCTACGAGCAGTACTTC
TRBV30	.	.	TRBJ2-1	CAWETGNEQFF	TGTGCCTGGGAAACGGGGAATGAGCAGTTCTTC
TRBV4-3	.	few	TRBJ2-2	CASSHDAETGELFF	TGCGCCAGCAGCCACGACGCAGAAACCGGGGAGCTGTTTTTT
TRBV4-3	.	.	TRBJ2-7	CASSQDTLNEQYF	TGCGCCAGCAGCCAAGATACGCTTAACGAGCAGTACTTC
TRBV19	.	.	TRBJ1-6	CASSSGGSVSPLHF	TGTGCCAGTAGCTCCGGGGGGTCGGTGTCACCCCTCCACTTT
TRBV9	TRBD1	.	TRBJ2-7	CASSKAGTGSYEQYF	TGTGCCAGCAGCAAAGCCGGGACAGGGTCTTACGAGCAGTACTTC
TRBV10-2	.	.	TRBJ2-1	CASRHRNEQFF	TGCGCCAGCAGACATCGAAATGAGCAGTTCTTC
TRBV11-2	.	.	TRBJ2-4	CASSPRRDIQYF	TGTGCCAGCAGCCCCCGTAGGGACATTCAGTACTTC
TRBV6-5	.	few	TRBJ2-5	CASSPGAAETQYF	TGTGCCAGCAGCCCAGGGGCAGCCGAGACCCAGTACTTC
TRBV6-5	.	.	TRBJ2-5	CASSKYRGGETQYF	TGTGCCAGCAGTAAATACAGGGGAGGGGAGACCCAGTACTTC
TRBV21-1	.	few	TRBJ2-7	CASDFSYEQYF	TGTGCCAGCGATTTCTCCTACGAGCAGTACTTC
TRBV4-3	.	.	TRBJ2-7	CASSAGQSLYGGEQYF	TGCGCCAGCAGCGCGGGACAGTCCCTATACGGTGGCGAGCAGTACTTC
TRBV5-6	TRBD1	once	TRBJ1-2	CASSFRDRDGYTF	TGTGCCAGCAGCTTCCGGGACAGGGATGGCTACACCTTC
TRBV2	.	.	TRBJ2-7	CASSEDVRF	TGTGCCAGCAGTGAGGATGTACGCTTC